These 6 T cell receptor beta chains originate from one sample sequenced in a study of post-analysis software for immune sequencing data (dated by TCRdb to about 2015). The study at large found these results: Patients showed significantly higher frequencies than controls for about 5 TRBV segments, among them TRBV5-6, TRBV5-1 and TRBV20-1.

Library preparation used PCR. TCRdb shows the sequencer as Illumina HiSeq 2500. To reduce PCR and sequencing biases, unique molecular identifiers were incorporated into the TCR beta cDNA libraries. The public reads were reanalyzed by TCRdb: fastp trimming at Q25, MiXCR alignment, in-frame beta chains only. Duplicate CDR3 protein sequences are folded into a single record with the most common DNA and genes. For this sample there are 400,000 to 500,000 distinct CDR3 sequences; about 40% appear just once. Of the sample, 7.5% to 8.5% is held by the ten largest clones. For these TCRs, the target antigens are not known. The sequencing input was blood. These receptor sequences come from a girl aged 2 to 10 with multiple sclerosis.

This clonotype has at least ten counts. The J gene is TRBJ1-1, the V gene TRBV29-1; 9 bases match TRBD1. Germline V gives CDR1 SQVTM, CDR2 ANQGSEA. The CDR3 length is 13 residues. The V segment lost 4 bases and the J segment 7 bases; nucleotides outside the gene matches: 7. In DNA, the CDR3 is TGCAGCGTTGGGACAGGGGTACGCAATGAAGCTTTCTTT. Translated: CSVGTGVRNEAFF.

This clonotype was counted once. At one of its ends the junction is not consistent with the germline gene, which may arise from a read error. This chain connects TRBV5-1 to TRBJ2-7; TRBD2 matches 9 bases. This CDR3 is 16 amino acids long. Germline V gives CDR1 SGHRS, CDR2 YFSETQ. This CDR3 is CAGSKEREASYYEQYF. The DNA for the CDR3 is TGCGCCGGCAGCAAGGAGCGGGAGGCCAGCTACTACGAGCAGTACTTC.

The chain joins TRBV29-1 to TRBJ2-1, with 10 positions matching TRBD2. V shed 6 bases, J shed 8 bases, and the junction held 4 bases outside the gene matches. The CDR3 runs 12 residues. The germline V gene has CDR1 SQVTM and CDR2 ANQGSEA. The CDR3 loop is CSVLGLADEQFF. As DNA, the CDR3 is TGCAGCGTCCTAGGACTAGCGGATGAGCAGTTCTTC.

The chain employs TRBV20-1 and TRBJ1-2; 8 bases are a match to TRBD1. The trim removed 0 bases at V and 4 bases at J, leaving 4 bases unmatched. Germline V CDR1 and CDR2: DFQATT, SNEGSKA (reference sequence). The CDR3 runs 14 residues. The CDR3 nucleotides read TGCAGTGCTAGAGATACAGGGGGTAGCTATGGCTACACCTTC. Protein product: CSARDTGGSYGYTF.

The DNA for the CDR3 is TGTGCCAGCAGCCTCGTGGTAGCAGATACGCAGTATTTT. It encodes CASSLVVADTQYF. The rearrangement uses TRBV7-9 and TRBJ2-3; D gene uncertain. The CDR3 extends over 13 amino acids. From germline, CDR1 is SEHNR and CDR2 FQNEAQ (reference sequence). V was pared by 5 bases and J by 4 bases, with 10 bases between.

About this clonotype: One end of the junction does not line up with germline, which may come from a read error. The V call is TRBV7-3, the J call TRBJ2-1; possible D gene TRBD2, 5 bases. The CDR3 contains 14 residues. Per the germline V gene, CDR1 is SGHTA and CDR2 is FQGTGA. CDR3 coding DNA: TGTGCCAGCAGCTCCCCCGGGAAAAACAATGGGCAGTTCTTC. Residues: CASSSPGKNNGQFF.